These 12 T cell receptor beta chains were sequenced from one sample in a study of cytomegalovirus exposure and HLA in healthy donors. Measured with immunoSEQ multiplex PCR; TCRdb has only the in-frame clones, and not every one. The sample shows about 160,000 clones, approximately 86% of them seen only once. The sample was PBMCs. Receptors were obtained from a woman aged 18-30 years in good health and CMV-seronegative.

V usage is TRBV4-3 and J usage is TRBJ2-7; tentatively, D is TRBD1 (6 bases). Between the trimmed V and J ends, which lost 0 bases and 4 bases, there was a span of 19 bases. The CDR3 totals 17 residues. From germline, CDR1 is LGHNA and CDR2 YSLEER. For the CDR3, the DNA is TGCGCCAGCAGCCAAGATAGGACGAGACAGGTCCTTTACGAGCAGTACTTC. Protein product: CASSQDRTRQVLYEQYF.

This sequence joins TRBV6-1 and TRBJ2-3; 13 bases fit TRBD2. There are 15 residues in the CDR3. The V gene's germline CDR1 is MNHNS and CDR2 SASEGT. The J segment lost 4 bases and the V segment lost 8 bases, leaving 6 bases of the junction unmatched. The CDR3 sequence is CASLGLAGAPDTQYF. The CDR3 region has the DNA TGTGCCAGCTTAGGACTAGCGGGGGCCCCAGATACGCAGTATTTT.

The chain combines TRBV18 with TRBJ2-1; possible D gene TRBD2, 6 bases. The CDR3 sequence is 15 residues long. V shed 3 bases and J shed 5 bases, with 14 bases lying between them. The germline V gene encodes CDR1 KGHSH and CDR2 LQKENI. The CDR3 DNA is TGTGCCAGCTCACCGCCGGGAGTTGGTAACAATGAGCAGTTCTTC. This gives the protein CASSPPGVGNNEQFF.

V gene TRBV4-1 combines with J gene TRBJ2-2; D call uncertain. This CDR3 has 16 residues. Germline loops: CDR1 MGHRA, CDR2 YSYEKL. V lost 3 bases, J lost 2 bases, and 13 bases lay in between. CDR3 nucleotide sequence: TGCGCCAGCAGCCACTGGTGGAGAGATAACACCGGGGAGCTGTTTTTT. Translation gives CASSHWWRDNTGELFF.

This clone showed up just a few times. The rearrangement links TRBV2 to TRBJ1-3, with TRBD1 matching over 7 bases. The CDR3 contains 14 residues. V shed 6 bases, J shed 0 bases, and the junction held 2 bases outside the gene matches. Germline V CDR1 and CDR2: SNHLY, FYNNEI. The chain's CDR3 is CASRGQISGNTIYF. The DNA for the CDR3 is TGTGCCAGCAGGGGACAGATCTCTGGAAACACCATATATTTT.

A single count supports this clone. The rearrangement links TRBV10-1 to TRBJ2-5; 7 bases match TRBD1. Per the germline V gene, CDR1 is WNHNN and CDR2 is SYGVQD (reference sequence). This CDR3 spans 13 amino acids. The CDR3 sequence is CATQDRLGETQYF. CDR3 nucleotide sequence: TGCGCTACCCAGGACAGGCTCGGGGAGACCCAGTACTTC.

J is TRBJ1-1 and V is TRBV29-1; tentative D call: TRBD1 (5 bases). The CDR3 has 10 residues. CDR1 and CDR2 (germline): SQVTM, ANQGSEA. V lost 5 bases to trimming and J lost 8 bases, with 9 bases between them. The chain's CDR3 is CSVLTAEAFF. In nucleotides, the CDR3 is TGCAGCGTTCTGACAGCCGAAGCTTTCTTT.

V gene TRBV7-6 combines with J gene TRBJ2-7; a weak D match, TRBD2 (5 bases). The CDR3 has 15 amino acids. The V gene's germline CDR1 is SGHVS and CDR2 FNYEAQ. Trimming stripped 1 base from V and 5 bases from J, with 15 bases between. The CDR3 DNA reads as TGTGCCAGCAGCTTAGGGCGCTTCGAGGGCGACGAGCAGTACTTC. Protein: CASSLGRFEGDEQYF.

The chain has TRBV4-3 and TRBJ1-2; D gene unclear. The CDR3 sequence is 14 residues long. Per germline, CDR1 LGHNA and CDR2 YSLEER. V was trimmed by 4 bases and J by 4 bases, leaving 13 bases between them. The CDR3 nucleotides are TGCGCCAGCAGCCTAAGATCGGAGGGCTATGGCTACACCTTC. This codes for CASSLRSEGYGYTF.

The chain recombines TRBV18 with TRBJ1-1; unclear D gene. The germline CDR1 and CDR2 sequences are KGHSH and LQKENI. CDR3 length: 13 amino acids. Trimming pared 6 bases from V and 1 base from J, leaving 9 bases between. DNA of the CDR3: TGTGCCAGCTCTGCCGGAGGGAACACTGAAGCTTTCTTT. Residues: CASSAGGNTEAFF.

This clone appeared a single time. The rearrangement uses TRBV19 and TRBJ1-1; D may be TRBD1 (5 bases). Looked up from germline, CDR1 is LNHDA and CDR2 is SQIVND (reference sequence). CDR3 length equals 15 residues. V was shortened by 3 bases and J by 4 bases, with 15 bases between the two germline ends. CDR3 DNA: TGTGCCAGTAGTATGGGTCTGGGGGGAGTCACTGAAGCTTTCTTT. Translating gives CASSMGLGGVTEAFF. Based on the CDR3 plus reference TRBV19 and TRBJ1-1, the full variable domain is DGGITQSPKYLFRKEGQNVTLSCEQNLNHDAMYWYRQDPGQGLRLIYYSQIVNDFQKGDIAEGYSVSREKKESFPLTVTSAQKNPTAFYLCASSMGLGGVTEAFFGQGTRLTVV.

The chain has TRBV5-4 and TRBJ2-3; 10 bases are a match to TRBD1. The CDR3 has 15 amino acids. Unmatched junction bases numbered 5, after V lost 2 bases and J lost 5 bases. Germline V lookup: CDR1 SGHNT, CDR2 YYREEE (reference sequence). CDR3 loop: CASSFMWTGGDTQYF. CDR3 bases: TGTGCCAGCAGCTTTATGTGGACAGGGGGAGATACGCAGTATTTT.